These T cell receptor beta chains were read from a single sample in a study of cytotoxic CD8 clonotypes in ibrutinib-treated CLL. Measured with immunoSEQ multiplex PCR; TCRdb has only the in-frame clones, and not every one. The sample carries under 150,000 clones, 75% to 95% recorded once. The sequencing here drew on PBMCs, taken after 12 months of ibrutinib treatment. Every receptor here comes from a human donor with chronic lymphocytic leukemia. Both conserved end residues are part of each CDR3. D genes are given only for firm matches. Clone sizes are given selectively: once, few, many, or a class where the clone is expanded.

j_gene,v_gene,d_gene,abundance,CDR3aa,CDR3nt
TRBJ2-7,TRBV5-1,NA,once,CASSLGTIYEQYF,TGCGCCAGCAGCTTGGGAACAATTTACGAGCAGTACTTC
TRBJ2-3,TRBV11-3,NA,NA,CASSLGLGGTDTQYF,TGTGCCAGCAGCTTAGGACTAGGGGGCACAGATACGCAGTATTTT
TRBJ2-7,TRBV7-8,TRBD2,NA,CASSQRRTSGRDEQYF,TGTGCCAGCAGCCAAAGACGGACTAGCGGGAGGGACGAGCAGTACTTC
TRBJ1-1,TRBV5-1,NA,NA,CASSLDLPLLGSGTEAFF,TGCGCCAGCAGCTTGGACCTCCCCCTCTTGGGGAGTGGCACTGAAGCTTTCTTT
TRBJ1-3,TRBV9,NA,NA,CASSARPYQGNTIYF,TGTGCCAGCAGCGCCCGACCCTATCAGGGAAACACCATATATTTT
TRBJ1-1,TRBV7-3,NA,few,CASSTGPNTEAFF,TGTGCCAGCAGCACCGGCCCGAACACTGAAGCTTTCTTT
TRBJ1-5,TRBV27,NA,NA,CASSSTQTQPQHF,TGTGCCAGCAGTTCTACCCAGACTCAGCCCCAGCATTTT
TRBJ1-1,TRBV19,NA,NA,CASSIAGSNTEAFF,TGTGCCAGTAGTATAGCGGGGTCCAACACTGAAGCTTTCTTT
TRBJ2-4,TRBV7-2,NA,NA,CASSPPNRGVAYIQYF,TGTGCCAGCAGCCCCCCTAATAGAGGGGTGGCGTACATTCAGTACTTC
TRBJ2-3,TRBV7-9,TRBD2,NA,CASSSRTSGMTDTQYF,TGTGCCAGCAGTTCCCGGACTAGCGGGATGACAGATACGCAGTATTTT
TRBJ1-2,TRBV6-5,NA,NA,CASSQPGQYGYTF,TGTGCCAGCAGCCAACCGGGACAATATGGCTACACCTTC
TRBJ2-7,TRBV11-2,NA,NA,CASSLPGENYEQYF,TGTGCCAGCAGCTTACCGGGAGAAAACTACGAGCAGTACTTC
TRBJ2-4,TRBV14,NA,NA,CASRGTSRIQYF,TGTGCCAGCCGAGGGACTTCCCGCATTCAGTACTTC
TRBJ1-2,TRBV18,NA,NA,CASSPPNLGNYGYTF,TGTGCCAGCTCACCACCGAATCTGGGCAACTATGGCTACACCTTC
TRBJ1-1,TRBV2,NA,once,CASSVVAGAGTEAFF,TGTGCCAGCAGTGTAGTGGCGGGGGCAGGCACTGAAGCTTTCTTT
TRBJ2-1,TRBV7-3,NA,NA,CASSSDHYNEQFF,TGTGCCAGCAGCTCCGACCATTACAATGAGCAGTTCTTC
TRBJ1-3,TRBV11-2,NA,NA,CASSLGARPRGNSGNTIYF,TGTGCCAGCAGCTTAGGGGCAAGGCCCCGGGGTAACTCTGGAAACACCATATATTTT
TRBJ1-6,TRBV30,TRBD1,NA,CAWTRLTGRTVTGNSPLHF,TGTGCCTGGACTCGTCTGACAGGGAGGACCGTGACTGGCAATTCACCCCTCCACTTT
TRBJ1-2,TRBV7-9,TRBD1,NA,CASSRTGTELGYTF,TGTGCCAGCAGCAGGACAGGGACGGAGCTCGGCTACACCTTC
TRBJ2-7,TRBV4-2,TRBD2,NA,CASSQSNPSGSEQYF,TGTGCCAGCAGCCAATCCAATCCCAGCGGGAGCGAGCAGTACTTC
TRBJ2-5,TRBV7-2,TRBD2,NA,CASSSKLRGGETQYF,TGTGCCAGCAGCTCGAAATTGCGGGGGGGAGAGACCCAGTACTTC
TRBJ1-2,TRBV18,TRBD1,NA,CASSPTRWDSLSNYGYTF,TGTGCCAGCTCACCCACCCGATGGGACAGCCTTTCTAACTATGGCTACACCTTC
TRBJ2-1,TRBV28,NA,once,CASSSGDAYNEQFF,TGTGCCAGCAGTTCGGGGGATGCCTACAATGAGCAGTTCTTC
TRBJ1-2,TRBV11-2,NA,NA,CASSLGVRPSGYGYTF,TGTGCCAGCAGCTTAGGGGTTCGACCTTCGGGCTATGGCTACACCTTC
TRBJ1-1,TRBV7-2,NA,few,CASSLGADREAFF,TGTGCCAGCAGCTTAGGCGCAGACCGGGAAGCTTTCTTT
TRBJ2-1,TRBV28,TRBD2,NA,CASTISGTVNEQFF,TGTGCCAGCACCATTAGCGGGACTGTAAATGAGCAGTTCTTC
TRBJ2-7,TRBV28,TRBD2,NA,CASTGGGAYSYEQYF,TGTGCCAGCACGGGAGGGGGGGCCTACTCCTACGAGCAGTACTTC
TRBJ1-1,TRBV19,NA,NA,CASTPRGAGSSEAFF,TGTGCCAGTACCCCGAGGGGGGCGGGAAGCTCTGAAGCTTTCTTT
TRBJ2-2,TRBV6-6,NA,NA,CASSTTRAGELFF,TGTGCCAGCAGCACGACCAGGGCCGGGGAGCTGTTTTTT
TRBJ2-7,TRBV9,TRBD2,NA,CASSPSERDYEQYF,TGTGCCAGCAGCCCTTCGGAGCGGGACTACGAGCAGTACTTC
TRBJ1-5,TRBV18,NA,once,CASSPPNQPQHF,TGTGCCAGCTCACCACCTAATCAGCCCCAGCATTTT
TRBJ2-1,TRBV5-4,NA,NA,CASSSGGGISYNEQFF,TGTGCCAGCAGCTCCGGGGGCGGGATCTCCTACAATGAGCAGTTCTTC
TRBJ2-5,TRBV27,TRBD1,NA,CASSAPGQGFETQYF,TGTGCCAGCAGTGCCCCGGGACAGGGATTTGAGACCCAGTACTTC
TRBJ2-3,TRBV15,TRBD1,NA,CATSRGQGDTDTQYF,TGTGCCACCAGCCGCGGACAGGGGGACACAGATACGCAGTATTTT
TRBJ2-7,TRBV5-8,NA,once,CASSRAVGVYEQYF,TGTGCCAGCAGCAGAGCGGTGGGGGTCTACGAGCAGTACTTC
TRBJ2-2,TRBV5-1,NA,NA,CASSLTGLTGELFF,TGCGCCAGCAGCTTGACCGGACTTACCGGGGAGCTGTTTTTT
TRBJ2-2,TRBV28,NA,NA,CASRVSTGELFF,TGTGCCAGCAGGGTGAGCACCGGGGAGCTGTTTTTT
TRBJ2-7,TRBV9,TRBD2,NA,CASSVEGTSGDEQYF,TGTGCCAGCAGCGTAGAAGGGACTAGCGGTGACGAGCAGTACTTC
TRBJ2-3,TRBV4-1,NA,NA,CASSPEIVDTQYF,TGCGCCAGCAGCCCAGAAATAGTAGATACGCAGTATTTT
TRBJ2-2,TRBV28,NA,NA,CASSSTGTTNGELFF,TGTGCCAGCAGTTCAACCGGGACCACGAACGGGGAGCTGTTTTTT
TRBJ2-1,TRBV5-1,NA,NA,CASSFTESSYNEQFF,TGCGCCAGCAGCTTCACGGAAAGCTCCTACAATGAGCAGTTCTTC
TRBJ2-1,TRBV5-4,NA,NA,CASRDSGEQFF,TGTGCCAGCAGAGACTCGGGGGAGCAGTTCTTC
TRBJ2-1,TRBV15,NA,NA,CATSSPGSYNEQFF,TGTGCCACCAGCAGCCCGGGTTCCTACAATGAGCAGTTCTTC
TRBJ2-7,TRBV28,TRBD2,NA,CASSPRGGVNSYEQYF,TGTGCCAGCAGCCCACGGGGGGGGGTCAACTCCTACGAGCAGTACTTC
TRBJ2-7,TRBV7-8,NA,NA,CASSSAGESYEQYF,TGTGCCAGCAGCTCGGCAGGGGAATCCTACGAGCAGTACTTC
TRBJ1-1,TRBV5-1,NA,NA,CASSLVRDTEAFF,TGCGCCAGCAGCTTGGTACGGGACACTGAAGCTTTCTTT
TRBJ2-5,TRBV10-3,TRBD2,NA,CATSGGEIQETQYF,TGTGCCACCTCGGGGGGGGAAATCCAAGAGACCCAGTACTTC
TRBJ2-3,TRBV29-1,NA,NA,CSVTGRRASTDTQYF,TGCAGCGTTACGGGACGGCGAGCTAGCACAGATACGCAGTATTTT
TRBJ1-2,TRBV6-5,NA,few,CASRQRDNYGYTF,TGTGCCAGCAGGCAACGAGACAACTATGGCTACACCTTC
TRBJ2-1,TRBV9,TRBD2,NA,CASSVGGGSSYNEQFF,TGTGCCAGCAGCGTTGGGGGAGGGTCGTCCTACAATGAGCAGTTCTTC
TRBJ2-1,TRBV19,NA,NA,CASFTQGNEQFF,TGTGCCAGTTTTACACAGGGCAATGAGCAGTTCTTC
TRBJ1-4,TRBV28,TRBD1,NA,CASSFPWTGPEKLFF,TGTGCCAGCAGTTTTCCATGGACAGGTCCCGAAAAACTGTTTTTT